These T cell receptor beta chains were read from a single sample in a study of T cells in localized non-small cell lung cancer. Using immunoSEQ multiplex PCR, the repertoire was profiled, and TCRdb retains in-frame clones only, with some absent. The sample carries 25,000 to 30,000 clones, about 90% recorded once. This specimen consisted of peripheral blood, obtained before any cancer treatment. The source is a woman aged 18-49 years with stage I lung adenocarcinoma. CDR3s include the opening cysteine and the closing phenylalanine or tryptophan. Fields, in order: V gene, D gene, J gene, clone size, CDR3 protein, CDR3 DNA. The D gene is left open where the match is weak. The listing skips clone size in some rows; elsewhere it reads once, few, many or a size class.

>TRBV13|.|TRBJ2-1|.
CASSPDRVGGYGEQFF
TGTGCCAGCAGCCCCGACAGGGTTGGGGGGTACGGTGAGCAGTTCTTC
>TRBV11-2|.|TRBJ2-7|.
CASSPGQLTYEQYF
TGTGCCAGCAGCCCTGGACAGCTTACCTACGAGCAGTACTTC
>TRBV7-9|TRBD2|TRBJ2-1|.
CASSFRTSGRQEQFF
TGTGCCAGCAGCTTTAGAACTAGCGGGAGACAGGAGCAGTTCTTC
>TRBV9|TRBD2|TRBJ2-3|.
CASSTPLAGGPGADTQYF
TGTGCCAGCAGCACCCCATTAGCGGGAGGGCCGGGGGCAGATACGCAGTATTTT
>TRBV19|.|TRBJ1-3|.
CASSIQTRGDTIYF
TGTGCCAGTAGTATCCAGACACGAGGGGACACCATATATTTT
>TRBV6-5|.|TRBJ2-7|.
CATGEGEQYF
TGTGCCACGGGAGAGGGCGAGCAGTACTTC
>TRBV19|TRBD2|TRBJ2-1|.
CASSISWEGREQFF
TGTGCCAGTAGTATATCGTGGGAGGGCCGAGAGCAGTTCTTC
>TRBV7-9|.|TRBJ2-3|.
CASSLGVPDTQYF
TGTGCCAGCAGCTTAGGGGTCCCAGATACGCAGTATTTT
>TRBV27|.|TRBJ1-1|.
CASRLLTVDTEAFF
TGTGCCAGCAGACTATTGACGGTTGACACTGAAGCTTTCTTT
>TRBV6-4|.|TRBJ2-2|.
CASSESSISDTGELFF
TGTGCCAGCAGTGAATCTAGCATAAGCGACACCGGGGAGCTGTTTTTT
>TRBV6-5|TRBD1|TRBJ1-2|.
CASSYSRDSPRGYTF
TGTGCCAGCAGTTACTCCCGGGACAGCCCTAGGGGCTACACCTTC
>TRBV18|TRBD2|TRBJ2-3|.
CASSPGLAPTDTQYF
TGTGCCAGCTCGCCGGGACTAGCGCCTACAGATACGCAGTATTTT
>TRBV5-5|.|TRBJ2-1|once
CASSLAGTDNEQFF
TGTGCCAGCAGCTTAGCCGGGACTGATAATGAGCAGTTCTTC
>TRBV7-9|TRBD1|TRBJ1-4|.
CASSPSRDRGPSEKLFF
TGTGCCAGCAGCCCCTCCCGGGACAGGGGGCCGAGTGAAAAACTGTTTTTT
>TRBV28|TRBD1|TRBJ2-7|.
CASSFGTTGRYEQYF
TGTGCCAGCAGTTTTGGGACGACAGGGCGGTACGAGCAGTACTTC
>TRBV5-1|.|TRBJ2-1|.
CASSLYGSSSYNEQFF
TGCGCCAGCAGCTTGTATGGTTCAAGCTCCTACAATGAGCAGTTCTTC
>TRBV7-9|TRBD1|TRBJ1-2|.
CASTIAGGNYGYTF
TGTGCCAGCACTATTGCAGGGGGGAACTATGGCTACACCTTC
>TRBV11-2|TRBD1|TRBJ1-4|.
CASSLQGAGEKLFF
TGTGCCAGCAGCCTACAGGGGGCTGGGGAAAAACTGTTTTTT
>TRBV15|.|TRBJ2-7|few
CATSRDLVRGIPYEQYF
TGTGCCACCAGCAGAGATCTCGTACGGGGGATCCCCTACGAGCAGTACTTC
>TRBV30|TRBD2|TRBJ2-5|once
CAWSVPSGGYQETQYF
TGTGCCTGGAGTGTACCCTCCGGGGGGTACCAAGAGACCCAGTACTTC
>TRBV5-4|.|TRBJ2-7|.
CASRPGSSYEQYF
TGTGCCAGCAGACCGGGCAGCTCCTACGAGCAGTACTTC
>TRBV19|.|TRBJ2-3|.
CASTQGWADTQYF
TGTGCCAGTACCCAGGGTTGGGCAGATACGCAGTATTTT
>TRBV7-3|.|TRBJ2-1|.
CASSYRDPDGGEQFF
TGTGCCAGCAGCTACCGGGACCCAGATGGCGGTGAGCAGTTCTTC
>TRBV30|TRBD2|TRBJ2-1|.
CAWGGSGISNEQFF
TGTGCCTGGGGGGGTAGCGGGATAAGTAATGAGCAGTTCTTC
>TRBV5-6|.|TRBJ2-7|.
CASSLDQSYEQYF
TGTGCCAGCAGCTTGGACCAATCCTACGAGCAGTACTTC
>TRBV6-5|.|TRBJ1-2|once
CAISPGTWNYGYTF
TGTGCCATCTCTCCCGGGACATGGAACTATGGCTACACCTTC
>TRBV5-5|TRBD2|TRBJ2-1|once
CASSLVGTSVYNEQFF
TGTGCCAGCAGCTTGGTTGGGACTAGCGTTTACAATGAGCAGTTCTTC